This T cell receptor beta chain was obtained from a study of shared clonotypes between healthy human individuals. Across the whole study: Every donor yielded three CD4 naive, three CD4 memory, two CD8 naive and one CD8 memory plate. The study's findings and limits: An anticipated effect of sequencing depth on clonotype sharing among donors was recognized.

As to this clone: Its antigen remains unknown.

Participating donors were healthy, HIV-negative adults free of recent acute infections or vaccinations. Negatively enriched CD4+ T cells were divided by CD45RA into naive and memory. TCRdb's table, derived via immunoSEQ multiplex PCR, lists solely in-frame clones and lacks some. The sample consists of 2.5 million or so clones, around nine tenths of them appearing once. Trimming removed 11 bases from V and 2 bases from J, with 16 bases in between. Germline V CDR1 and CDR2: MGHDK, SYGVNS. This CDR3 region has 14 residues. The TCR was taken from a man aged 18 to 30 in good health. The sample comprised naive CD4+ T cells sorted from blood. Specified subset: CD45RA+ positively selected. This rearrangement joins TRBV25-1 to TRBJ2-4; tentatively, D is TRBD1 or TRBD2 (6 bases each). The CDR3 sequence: CAEGGDVSKNIQYF. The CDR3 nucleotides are TGTGCCGAGGGGGGAGATGTTTCCAAAAACATTCAGTACTTC.